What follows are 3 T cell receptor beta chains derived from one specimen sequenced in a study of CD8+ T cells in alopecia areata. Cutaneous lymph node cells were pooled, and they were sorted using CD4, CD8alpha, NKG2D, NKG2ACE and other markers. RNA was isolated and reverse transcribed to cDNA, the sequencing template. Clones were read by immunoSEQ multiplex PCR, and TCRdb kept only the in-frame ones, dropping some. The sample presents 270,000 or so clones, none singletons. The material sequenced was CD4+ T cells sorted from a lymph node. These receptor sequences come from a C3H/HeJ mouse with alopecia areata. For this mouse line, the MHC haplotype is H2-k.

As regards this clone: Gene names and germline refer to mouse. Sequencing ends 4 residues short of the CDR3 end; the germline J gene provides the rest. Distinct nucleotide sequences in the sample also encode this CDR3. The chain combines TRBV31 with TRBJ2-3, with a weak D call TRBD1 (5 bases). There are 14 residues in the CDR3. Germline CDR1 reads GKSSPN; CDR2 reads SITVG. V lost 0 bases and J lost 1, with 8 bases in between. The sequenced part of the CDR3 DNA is TGTGCCTGGAGTCTAGGCAGGGGTGCAGAA. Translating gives CAWSLGRGAE. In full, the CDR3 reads CAWSLGRGAETLYF.

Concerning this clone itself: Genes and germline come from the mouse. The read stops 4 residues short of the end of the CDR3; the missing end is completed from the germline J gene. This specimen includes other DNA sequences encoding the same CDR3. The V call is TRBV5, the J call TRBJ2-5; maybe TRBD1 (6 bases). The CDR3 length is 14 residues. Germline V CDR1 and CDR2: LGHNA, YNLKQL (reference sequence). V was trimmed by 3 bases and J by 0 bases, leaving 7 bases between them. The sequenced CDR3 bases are TGTGCCAGCAGCCAGCAGGGGAACCAAGAC. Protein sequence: CASSQQGNQD. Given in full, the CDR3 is CASSQQGNQDTQYF.

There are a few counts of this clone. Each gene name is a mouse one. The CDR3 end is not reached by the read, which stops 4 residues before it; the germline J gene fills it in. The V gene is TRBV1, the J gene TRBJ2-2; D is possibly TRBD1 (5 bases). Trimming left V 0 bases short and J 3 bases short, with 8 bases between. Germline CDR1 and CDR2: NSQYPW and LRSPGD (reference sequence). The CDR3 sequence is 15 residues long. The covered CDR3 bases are TGCACCTGCAGTGCAGATCCAGGGCACACCGGG. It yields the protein CTCSADPGHTG. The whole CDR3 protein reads CTCSADPGHTGQLYF.